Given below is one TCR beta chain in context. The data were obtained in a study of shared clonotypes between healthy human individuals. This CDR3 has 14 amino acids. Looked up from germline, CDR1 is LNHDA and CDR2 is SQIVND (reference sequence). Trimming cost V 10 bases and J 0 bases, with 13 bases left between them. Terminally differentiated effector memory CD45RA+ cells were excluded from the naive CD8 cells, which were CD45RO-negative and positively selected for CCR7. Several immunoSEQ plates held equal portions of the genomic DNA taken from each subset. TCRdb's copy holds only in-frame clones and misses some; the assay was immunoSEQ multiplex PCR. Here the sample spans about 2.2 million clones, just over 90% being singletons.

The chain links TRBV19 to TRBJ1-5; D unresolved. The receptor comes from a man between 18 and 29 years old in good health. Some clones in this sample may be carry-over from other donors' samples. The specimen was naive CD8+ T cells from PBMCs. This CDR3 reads CATKFGYSNQPQHF. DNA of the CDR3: TGTGCCACCAAATTCGGGTATAGCAATCAGCCCCAGCATTTT.